The text below deals with one TCR beta chain. Trimming took off 10 bases at V and 10 bases at J, with 17 bases between the two ends. The CDR3 is made up of 13 amino acids. The germline V gene has CDR1 MNHEY and CDR2 SVGAGI. Data came from immunoSEQ multiplex PCR; TCRdb stores just in-frame clones and leaves some out. The table records roughly 35,000 clones, 76% of them present only once. The data were obtained in a study of regulatory and conventional T cells in RAG deficiency. Conventional CD4+ T cells were sorted from blood as CD25-low CD127-high cells. The same specimen was also included in a second study, on regulatory T cells. From that paper: Primers: 52 TRBV forward and 13 TRBJ reverse.

This sequence was found in a human donor in good health. Sequencing input: CD4+ effector T cells sorted from blood. The chain has TRBV6-5 and TRBJ1-6, with TRBD1 as a possible D gene (5 bases). CDR3 in DNA: TGTGCCACCCAACAGGATGGTCACTCACCCCTCCACTTT. It translates to CATQQDGHSPLHF.